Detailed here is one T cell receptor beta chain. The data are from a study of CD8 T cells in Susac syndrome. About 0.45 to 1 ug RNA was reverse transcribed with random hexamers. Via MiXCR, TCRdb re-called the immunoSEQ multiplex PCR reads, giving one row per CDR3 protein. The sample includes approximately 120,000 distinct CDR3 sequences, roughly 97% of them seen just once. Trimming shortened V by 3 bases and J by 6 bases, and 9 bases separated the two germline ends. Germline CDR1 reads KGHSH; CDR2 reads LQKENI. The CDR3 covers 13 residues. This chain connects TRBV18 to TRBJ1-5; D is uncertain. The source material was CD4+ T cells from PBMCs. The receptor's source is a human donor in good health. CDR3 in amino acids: CASSPGPAQPQHF. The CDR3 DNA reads TGTGCCAGCTCACCTGGACCCGCTCAGCCCCAGCATTTT.